What follows is one T cell receptor (beta chain) and its context. This specimen belongs to a study of blood T cell repertoires in COVID-19. Study details: Whether acute or convalescent, the COVID-19 samples came from the United States, Italy and Spain.

Assay: immunoSEQ multiplex PCR; the TCRdb copy retains only in-frame clones and omits some. The data show some 100,000 clones, roughly 89% seen once. The germline V and J ends were trimmed by 6 bases and 6 bases, with 11 bases remaining between them. The CDR3 length is 12 residues. The V gene's germline CDR1 is MNHEY and CDR2 SVGAGI. Material for sequencing was peripheral blood. This rearrangement joins TRBV6-5 to TRBJ1-2; perhaps TRBD1 as D (6 bases). The receptor was isolated from a woman of 80 years or more with active COVID-19. The CDR3 protein is CASSLDRNGYTF. Written as DNA, the CDR3 is TGTGCCAGCAGCCTTGACAGGAATGGCTACACCTTC.